This TCR beta chain derives from a study of patients and donors after allogeneic stem cell transplantation. TCRdb independently ran MiXCR on the RT-PCR reads; one entry per CDR3 protein. The sample has about a million distinct CDR3 sequences; approximately 19% are singletons. This CDR3 comprises 13 residues. Germline CDR1 is SGHTA and CDR2 is FQGNSA. V was cut by 2 bases and J by 8 bases, with 10 bases left in between. The source is a human donor who was either an allogeneic HSCT recipient or a stem cell or donor lymphocyte infusion donor (not recorded which). It is not recorded whose cells these are; they may come from a transplant donor. The rearrangement uses TRBV7-2 and TRBJ1-3, with a possible D match to TRBD1 (6 bases). Sample: blood, either unsorted or a sorted T cell fraction (not recorded which). The CDR3 loop is CASSLNSGDTIYF. The DNA for the CDR3 is TGTGCCAGCAGCTTAAATTCAGGGGACACCATATATTTT.